These 26 T cell receptor beta chains were all obtained from the same sample, sequenced in a study of cytomegalovirus exposure and HLA in healthy donors. The PCR made use of 60 Vbeta and 13 Jbeta primers. Repertoires were generated with immunoSEQ multiplex PCR, while TCRdb's copy carries only in-frame clones and drops some. Seen here are tens of thousands of clones, 90% observed once, and the top ten hold 2.3%. The sequenced sample consisted of PBMCs. These receptors were taken from a man younger than 35 in good health and CMV-seronegative.

The chain recombines TRBV28 with TRBJ2-7; tentatively, D is TRBD1 (5 bases). Trimming removed 2 bases from V and 4 bases from J, with 21 bases in between. The CDR3 consists of 17 residues. CDR1 MDHEN and CDR2 SYDVKM come from the germline V gene. CDR3 residues: CASSLPRTNDGKYEQYF. The CDR3 coding sequence is TGTGCCAGCAGTTTACCCCGGACAAACGATGGAAAATACGAGCAGTACTTC.

The V gene is TRBV6-1, the J gene TRBJ1-2; 8 bases are shared with TRBD1. CDR1 MNHNS and CDR2 SASEGT come from the germline V gene. This CDR3 region has 13 residues. Unmatched junction bases numbered 6, after V lost 4 bases and J lost 8 bases. In nucleotides, the CDR3 is TGTGCCAGCAGTGGGCAGGGGGCGCGGGGCTACACCTTC. Protein sequence: CASSGQGARGYTF.

The chain joins TRBV6-1 to TRBJ2-1; TRBD1 might be the D (5 bases). V lost 6 bases, J lost 3 bases, and 15 bases lay in between. Germline values: CDR1 MNHNS, CDR2 SASEGT. This CDR3 comprises 15 residues. CDR3 nucleotide sequence: TGTGCCAGCAGCGAAAGGTGGGGCAACTACAATGAGCAGTTCTTC. Protein: CASSERWGNYNEQFF.

V and J are TRBV19 and TRBJ2-1, with 7 nucleotides matching TRBD1. Germline CDR1 and CDR2: LNHDA and SQIVND (reference sequence). The CDR3 length is 14 residues. The trim removed 4 bases at V and 7 bases at J, leaving 7 bases unmatched. CDR3 in amino acids: CASSRQGNNNEQFF. The CDR3 nucleotides are TGTGCCAGTAGTAGACAGGGAAACAATAATGAGCAGTTCTTC.

The chain carries TRBV10-1 and TRBJ1-2; perhaps TRBD1 as D (6 bases). V dropped 8 bases and J dropped 8 bases, with 36 bases sitting between them. The germline CDR1 and CDR2 sequences are WNHNN and SYGVQD (reference sequence). The CDR3 extends over 19 amino acids. CDR3: CASDRRLGDTVDSVLGYTF. CDR3 in DNA: TGCGCCAGCGATCGCCGCTTGGGGGACACCGTAGATTCCGTCCTAGGCTACACCTTC.

The chain employs TRBV7-2 and TRBJ1-1, with D possibly TRBD1 on 5 matching bases. Trimming cost V 4 bases and J 3 bases, with 12 bases left between them. CDR1 SGHTA and CDR2 FQGNSA come from the germline V gene. The CDR3 has 14 amino acids. CDR3 region: CASSYLGVHTEAFF. The CDR3 DNA reads TGTGCCAGCAGCTATCTAGGGGTTCACACTGAAGCTTTCTTT.

Regarding this clone: Germline and junction disagree at one end, which may indicate a read error. This rearrangement joins TRBV15 to TRBJ2-3; D may be TRBD2 (6 bases). This CDR3 is built from 14 residues. Germline V gives CDR1 LNHNV, CDR2 YYDKDF (reference sequence). CDR3 region: CATSLAESTDTRYF. CDR3 DNA: TGTGCCACCAGCTTAGCGGAGAGCACAGATACGCGGTATTTT.

This chain joins TRBV27 and TRBJ1-1, with D maybe TRBD1 (6 bases). From germline, CDR1 is MNHEY and CDR2 SMNVEV (reference sequence). This CDR3 is built from 11 residues. V dropped 6 bases and J dropped 10 bases, with 12 bases sitting between them. This CDR3 is CASRQGNRAFF. In nucleotides, the CDR3 is TGTGCCAGCAGACAGGGAAATCGAGCTTTCTTT.

V usage is TRBV7-2 and J usage is TRBJ1-1; TRBD1 matches 8 bases. The length of the CDR3 is 14 residues. Per the germline V gene, CDR1 is SGHTA and CDR2 is FQGNSA. With 4 bases clipped from V and 4 bases from J, the junction kept 5 bases outside the gene matches. In DNA form, the CDR3 reads TGTGCCAGCAGCTCCACAGGGGGTCTCACTGAAGCTTTCTTT. As protein: CASSSTGGLTEAFF.

This clone was recorded only once. The chain combines TRBV27 with TRBJ2-1, with D perhaps TRBD2 (5 bases). Germline V gene data show CDR1 as MNHEY and CDR2 as SMNVEV (reference sequence). Trimming shortened V by 6 bases and J by 0 bases, and 12 bases separated the two germline ends. This CDR3 is 15 amino acids long. CDR3 bases: TGTGCCAGCAGCCCGGGGAAACCCTCCTACAATGAGCAGTTCTTC. This gives the protein CASSPGKPSYNEQFF.

This chain joins TRBV27 and TRBJ2-2; TRBD2 agrees at 8 bases. CDR1 is MNHEY and CDR2 is SMNVEV in the germline V gene (reference sequence). V dropped 8 bases and J dropped 5; count of bases not matched to a gene: 13. The CDR3 loop spans 16 amino acids. CDR3 region: CASSSPGGSGTGELFF. The CDR3 nucleotides are TGTGCCAGCTCCTCACCGGGAGGGAGTGGGACCGGGGAGCTGTTTTTT.

The chain joins TRBV6-6 to TRBJ2-1; weak D call: TRBD2 (5 bases). Germline loops: CDR1 MNHNY, CDR2 SVGAGI (reference sequence). V was trimmed by 2 bases and J by 12 bases, leaving 14 bases between them. CDR3 length: 13 amino acids. The chain's CDR3 is CASSYTEVLWQFF. CDR3 bases: TGTGCCAGCAGTTACACGGAGGTCCTATGGCAGTTCTTC.

The chain joins TRBV18 to TRBJ1-5, with D unclear. Germline loops: CDR1 KGHSH, CDR2 LQKENI. V was pared by 2 bases and J by 2 bases, with 13 bases between. This CDR3 has 16 amino acids. CDR3 loop: CASSPVGGFGNQPQHF. In DNA, the CDR3 is TGTGCCAGCTCACCAGTCGGAGGTTTCGGCAATCAGCCCCAGCATTTT.

This sequence joins TRBV4-3 and TRBJ2-5; 7 positions match TRBD1. The trim removed 3 bases at V and 5 bases at J, leaving 6 bases unmatched. The CDR3 extends over 14 amino acids. Germline CDR1 reads LGHNA; CDR2 reads YSLEER. CDR3 coding DNA: TGCGCCAGCAGCCAGACAGGGAGTCGGGAGACCCAGTACTTC. Translation: CASSQTGSRETQYF.

The CDR3 DNA follows: TGTGCCAGCAGCTTAGACGAGTATGGAAACACCATATATTTT. Its protein product is CASSLDEYGNTIYF. The rearrangement links TRBV7-8 to TRBJ1-3; D gene ambiguous. V shed 1 base and J shed 3 bases, with 7 bases lying between them. This CDR3 is 14 amino acids long. The germline CDR1 and CDR2 sequences are SGHVS and FQNEAQ.

The gene calls are TRBV5-1 and TRBJ1-1; 7 nucleotides align to TRBD1. J lost 1 base, V lost 4 bases, and 19 bases had no gene match. This CDR3 is built from 19 residues. CDR1 is SGHRS, CDR2 YFSETQ, per germline. The CDR3 sequence is CASSQTFRTGSISNTEAFF. The CDR3 DNA reads TGCGCCAGCAGCCAAACGTTTCGGACAGGCAGTATTTCGAACACTGAAGCTTTCTTT. The full variable domain, in which reference TRBV5-1 and TRBJ1-1 provide the parts outside the CDR3, is KAGVTQTPRYLIKTRGQQVTLSCSPISGHRSVSWYQQTPGQGLQFLFEYFSETQRNKGNFPGRFSGRQFSNSRSEMNVSTLELGDSALYLCASSQTFRTGSISNTEAFFGQGTRLTVV.

The chain has TRBV7-2 and TRBJ2-3; D is possibly TRBD1 (6 bases). This CDR3 spans 15 amino acids. Per the germline V gene, CDR1 is SGHTA and CDR2 is FQGNSA. Trimming stripped 3 bases from V and 0 bases from J, with 10 bases between. This chain's CDR3 is CASSFRGVSTDTQYF. The CDR3 region has the DNA TGTGCCAGCAGCTTCAGGGGTGTAAGCACAGATACGCAGTATTTT.

The chain recombines TRBV5-6 with TRBJ2-5, with TRBD1 matching over 11 bases. The V and J ends lost 7 bases and 5 bases, in that order; junction bases with no gene match: 16. The CDR3 sequence is 17 residues long. Germline loops: CDR1 SGHDT, CDR2 YYEEEE. CDR3 amino acids: CASHTGTGGIHRETQYF. CDR3 nucleotides: TGTGCCAGCCATACCGGGACAGGGGGAATCCATCGGGAGACCCAGTACTTC.

V is TRBV5-1 and J is TRBJ2-5; D may be TRBD1 (5 bases). The J call may not be correct, given that the DNA end is closer to TRBJ2-7. Per germline, CDR1 SGHRS and CDR2 YFSETQ. CDR3 size: 15 residues. DNA for the CDR3: TGCGCCAGCAGCTTGTATCTCGACAGCTCCTACGAGCAGTACTTC. As protein: CASSLYLDSSYEQYF.

This clone was seen just once. This chain connects TRBV7-2 to TRBJ2-1; no reliable D call. The CDR3 has 15 residues. V was trimmed by 4 bases and J by 4 bases, leaving 14 bases between them. Germline values: CDR1 SGHTA, CDR2 FQGNSA. CDR3 nucleotide sequence: TGTGCCAGCAGCTCGGCACTGGGCAGGTACAATGAGCAGTTCTTC. This sequence encodes CASSSALGRYNEQFF.

The V call is TRBV28, the J call TRBJ1-2, with D maybe TRBD1 (6 bases). This CDR3 has 14 residues. Trimming stripped 6 bases from V and 4 bases from J, with 15 bases between. Germline V lookup: CDR1 MDHEN, CDR2 SYDVKM. As DNA, the CDR3 is TGTGCCAGCAGGACATCGGGGGGGCTCTATGGCTACACCTTC. Its translation: CASRTSGGLYGYTF.

The chain carries TRBV11-1 and TRBJ1-1, with no clear D. V was pared by 2 bases and J by 3 bases, with 10 bases between. The germline CDR1 and CDR2 sequences are SGHAT and FQDESV (reference sequence). This CDR3 contains 14 residues. DNA for the CDR3: TGTGCCAGCAGCTTAACCCTTACGGACACTGAAGCTTTCTTT. Its translation: CASSLTLTDTEAFF.

The chain uses TRBV28 and TRBJ1-4; D gene uncertain. V dropped 4 bases and J dropped 8 bases, with 14 bases sitting between them. The CDR3 has 14 amino acids. CDR1 is MDHEN, CDR2 SYDVKM, per germline. For the CDR3, the DNA is TGTGCCAGCAGTTATCGAGGCATCGGCGAAAAACTGTTTTTT. Translating gives CASSYRGIGEKLFF.

V and J are TRBV27 and TRBJ1-2, with 12 bases lining up with TRBD1. The CDR3 has 19 residues. CDR1 and CDR2 from the germline V gene are MNHEY and SMNVEV (reference sequence). J lost 6 bases, V lost 1 base, and 15 bases had no gene match. CDR3 sequence: CASSLWGTGTGGSGNGYTF. The CDR3 DNA sequence: TGTGCCAGCAGTTTATGGGGGACCGGGACAGGGGGCAGTGGAAATGGCTACACCTTC.

The chain is built from TRBV11-2 and TRBJ2-1; 7 positions agree with TRBD1. Germline assignment: CDR1 SGHAT and CDR2 FQNNGV. The ends lost 5 bases at V and 5 bases at J; junction bases unmatched: 6. The CDR3 loop spans 14 amino acids. This chain's CDR3 is CASSPDRQNNEQFF. The CDR3, as DNA: TGTGCCAGCAGCCCGGACAGGCAAAACAATGAGCAGTTCTTC.

This clone was picked up a small number of times. This chain joins TRBV4-3 and TRBJ2-2; no definite D call. Trimming pared 0 bases from V and 6 bases from J, leaving 8 bases between. In germline, CDR1 is LGHNA, CDR2 YSLEER. The CDR3 covers 14 residues. The CDR3 is CASSQDLFSGELFF. CDR3 bases: TGCGCCAGCAGCCAAGATCTCTTCTCCGGGGAGCTGTTTTTT.